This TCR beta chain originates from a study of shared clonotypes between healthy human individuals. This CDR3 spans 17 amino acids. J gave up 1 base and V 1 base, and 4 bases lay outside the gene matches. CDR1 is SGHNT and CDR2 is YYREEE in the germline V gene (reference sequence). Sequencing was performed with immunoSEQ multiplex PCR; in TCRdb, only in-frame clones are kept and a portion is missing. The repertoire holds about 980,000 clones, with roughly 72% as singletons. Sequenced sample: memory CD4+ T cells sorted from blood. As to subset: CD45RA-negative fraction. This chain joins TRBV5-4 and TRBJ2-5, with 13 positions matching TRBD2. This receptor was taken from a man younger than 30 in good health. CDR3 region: CASSLKGTSGAQETQYF. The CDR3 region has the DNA TGTGCCAGCAGCTTGAAGGGGACTAGCGGGGCCCAAGAGACCCAGTACTTC.